Listed here is a single TCR beta chain. This specimen belongs to a study of cytomegalovirus exposure and HLA in healthy donors. With V trimmed by 6 bases and J by 4 bases, 4 bases remained unmatched. Germline-derived CDR1 and CDR2 are ENHRY and SYGVKD. The length of the CDR3 is 14 residues. Primers included in the PCR were 60 Vbeta and 13 Jbeta primers. TCRdb's copy holds only in-frame clones and misses some; the assay was immunoSEQ multiplex PCR. This table holds around 210,000 clones, 65% to 80% found once. Material: PBMCs. The chain recombines TRBV10-3 with TRBJ1-5; 9 bases match TRBD1. This clonotype was sampled from a man between 50 and 59 years old in good health and CMV-seronegative. The CDR3 bases are TGTGCCATCAGGGGACAGGGTTGGAATCAGCCCCAGCATTTT. This codes for CAIRGQGWNQPQHF.